One and the same sample provided the 32 T cell receptor beta chains below, sequenced in a study of immune evolution from preneoplasia to lung adenocarcinoma. The repertoire was sequenced with immunoSEQ multiplex PCR; TCRdb's copy has only in-frame clones and lacks some. This sample has about 9,800 clones, with roughly three quarters found just once. The sample taken for sequencing was FFPE lung adenocarcinoma in situ tissue. All receptors come from a person aged 80 or older with lung adenocarcinoma.

Notes on this clone: The identical CDR3 is also encoded by other nucleotide sequences in the sample. The chain links TRBV7-2 to TRBJ2-3; no clear D gene. Germline V gives CDR1 SGHTA, CDR2 FQGNSA. The CDR3 is 14 amino acids. V lost 1 base and J 6 bases, leaving 11 bases between the germline ends. As DNA, the CDR3 is TGTGCCAGCAGCTTAGGTTCGGGTGCCGATACGCAGTATTTT. Translated: CASSLGSGADTQYF.

CDR3 sequence reads: CASSPENEQFF. The CDR3 DNA is TGTGCCAGCAGCCCTGAGAACGAGCAGTTCTTC. This chain links TRBV7-9 with TRBJ2-1; D not resolved. Trimming removed 5 bases from V and 10 bases from J, with 9 bases in between. CDR3 size: 11 residues. Germline CDR1 SEHNR, CDR2 FQNEAQ (reference sequence). The whole variable domain, remainder taken from reference TRBV7-9 and TRBJ2-1, is DTGVSQNPRHKITKRGQNVTFRCDPISEHNRLYWYRQTLGQGPEFLTYFQNEAQLEKSRLLSDRFSAERPKGSFSTLEIQRTEQGDSAMYLCASSPENEQFFGPGTRLTVL.

The chain couples TRBV7-2 to TRBJ2-1; D may be TRBD2 (5 bases). The CDR3 has 13 amino acids. V was pared by 6 bases and J by 5 bases, with 11 bases between. Germline CDR1 reads SGHTA; CDR2 reads FQGNSA. This CDR3 reads CASSLDGNNEQFF. Here the CDR3 DNA reads TGTGCCAGCAGTCTTGACGGGAACAATGAGCAGTTCTTC.

V gene TRBV14 combines with J gene TRBJ2-5; the D gene is possibly TRBD1 (6 bases). Germline-derived CDR1 and CDR2 are SGHDN and FVKESK. The CDR3 consists of 16 residues. V was cut by 0 bases and J by 5 bases, with 16 bases left in between. In DNA, the CDR3 is TGTGCCAGCAGCCAAGAGGACCAGGGGTGGAGGGAGACCCAGTACTTC. It yields the protein CASSQEDQGWRETQYF. Complete variable domain (other parts from reference TRBV14 and TRBJ2-5): EAGVTQFPSHSVIEKGQTVTLRCDPISGHDNLYWYRRVMGKEIKFLLHFVKESKQDESGMPNNRFLAERTGGTYSTLKVQPAELEDSGVYFCASSQEDQGWRETQYFGPGTRLLVL.

The CDR3 sequence: CAISDSNQPQHF. DNA for the CDR3: TGTGCCATCAGTGACAGCAATCAGCCCCAGCATTTT. This sequence joins TRBV10-3 and TRBJ1-5; D is undetermined. Trimming shortened V by 3 bases and J by 1 base, and 1 base separated the two germline ends. This CDR3 comprises 12 residues. Germline values: CDR1 ENHRY, CDR2 SYGVKD.

This clone was counted between two and nine times. This chain connects TRBV7-9 to TRBJ2-3; 8 bases are shared with TRBD1. Germline loops: CDR1 SEHNR, CDR2 FQNEAQ (reference sequence). There are 15 residues in the CDR3. After removal of 4 bases from V and 3 bases from J, the junction contained 6 bases not matched to a gene. The CDR3 DNA is TGTGCCAGCAGCTCCAGAGACAGGGGTACAGATACGCAGTATTTT. Protein: CASSSRDRGTDTQYF.

This clone was seen a few times. This chain connects TRBV29-1 to TRBJ2-1, with a tentative D call TRBD1 (6 bases). With 4 bases removed from V and 4 bases from J, the gap between germline ends came to 14 bases. The CDR3 length is 14 residues. Germline CDR1 and CDR2: SQVTM and ANQGSEA. The CDR3 DNA is TGCAGCGTTGTTACAGGGCAACTGTACAATGAGCAGTTCTTC. Encoded protein: CSVVTGQLYNEQFF.

The DNA of the CDR3 is TGTGCCAGCAGCTTAGTAGGGGCTGGGAATGAGCAGTTCTTC. It codes for CASSLVGAGNEQFF. The chain combines TRBV7-8 with TRBJ2-1; TRBD1 might be the D (5 bases). V shed 1 base and J shed 7 bases, with 11 bases lying between them. The CDR3 sequence is 14 residues long. Germline CDR1 reads SGHVS; CDR2 reads FQNEAQ.

The chain employs TRBV25-1 and TRBJ2-5, with 7 positions matching TRBD2. Trimming removed 3 bases from V and 4 bases from J; junction bases left unmatched: 2. The germline gives CDR1 MGHDK, CDR2 SYGVNS. The CDR3 consists of 13 residues. The CDR3 spells CASSDWGGETQYF. The CDR3 nucleotides are TGTGCCAGCAGTGATTGGGGGGGAGAGACCCAGTACTTC.

The chain links TRBV18 to TRBJ1-2, with 8 nucleotides matching TRBD1. Germline CDR1 reads KGHSH; CDR2 reads LQKENI. The CDR3 length is 14 residues. V was pared by 5 bases and J by 4 bases, with 6 bases of the junction left unmatched. CDR3 region: CASSSVGTGYGYTF. Here the CDR3 DNA reads TGTGCCAGCTCATCCGTTGGGACAGGCTATGGCTACACCTTC.

This chain connects TRBV28 to TRBJ1-2, with a weak D call TRBD1 (6 bases). The CDR3 covers 14 residues. Trimming took 10 bases from V and 4 from J, leaving 19 bases between them. CDR1 and CDR2 (germline): MDHEN, SYDVKM. The CDR3, as DNA: TGTGCCACTACCCGGACAGAGTTTCGCTATGGCTACACCTTC. Encoded protein: CATTRTEFRYGYTF.

The V gene is TRBV6-5, the J gene TRBJ1-3; maybe TRBD1 (6 bases). CDR3 length equals 13 residues. The ends were cut back, 10 bases at V and 2 bases at J, with 12 bases in the middle. Germline loops: CDR1 MNHEY, CDR2 SVGAGI. CDR3 amino acids: CATQRTAGNTIYF. CDR3 DNA sequence: TGTGCCACACAACGGACAGCTGGAAACACCATATATTTT.

The rearrangement joins TRBV15 to TRBJ2-5, with D perhaps given as TRBD1 or TRBD2 (5 bases each). The V gene's germline CDR1 is LNHNV and CDR2 YYDKDF (reference sequence). V was clipped by 1 base and J by 2 bases, with 11 bases between them. The CDR3 spans 15 residues. The CDR3 here is CATSRGGTAQETQYF. The CDR3 nucleotides are TGTGCCACCAGCAGAGGTGGGACGGCACAAGAGACCCAGTACTTC. The variable domain in full, with the rest retrieved from reference TRBV15 and TRBJ2-5, is DAMVIQNPRYQVTQFGKPVTLSCSQTLNHNVMYWYQQKSSQAPKLLFHYYDKDFNNEADTPDNFQSRRPNTSFCFLDIRSPGLGDTAMYLCATSRGGTAQETQYFGPGTRLLVL.

This sequence joins TRBV7-9 and TRBJ2-5; a weak D match, TRBD2 (6 bases). The CDR3 extends over 14 amino acids. V was trimmed by 2 bases and J by 4 bases, leaving 11 bases between them. From germline, CDR1 is SEHNR and CDR2 FQNEAQ (reference sequence). The CDR3 protein is CASSLLRGGETQYF. DNA of the CDR3: TGTGCCAGCAGCTTACTGCGGGGTGGAGAGACCCAGTACTTC.

The V and J genes are TRBV4-1 and TRBJ2-7; D perhaps matches TRBD1 (6 bases). Trimming stripped 1 base from V and 2 bases from J, with 12 bases between. The CDR3 runs to 15 residues. CDR1 is MGHRA and CDR2 is YSYEKL in the germline V gene. CDR3 sequence: CASSQATGQTYEQYF. Written as DNA, the CDR3 is TGCGCCAGCAGCCAAGCCACGGGACAAACCTACGAGCAGTACTTC.

The chain uses TRBV30 and TRBJ2-1, with D perhaps matching TRBD2 (6 bases). Trimming pared 4 bases from V and 0 bases from J, leaving 10 bases between. Germline V gene sequence: CDR1 GTSNPN, CDR2 SVGIG (reference sequence). The CDR3 loop spans 14 amino acids. The CDR3 bases are TGTGCCTGGAACGACGGGAGCTCCTACAATGAGCAGTTCTTC. Encoded protein: CAWNDGSSYNEQFF.

The CDR3 sequence: CASSQETGGPYEQYF. The CDR3 DNA sequence: TGCGCCAGCAGCCAAGAAACAGGGGGTCCCTACGAGCAGTACTTC. The chain links TRBV4-3 to TRBJ2-7; 8 bases fit TRBD1. The CDR3 totals 15 residues. The V and J ends lost 0 bases and 2 bases, in that order; junction bases with no gene match: 3. Germline CDR1 is LGHNA and CDR2 is YSLEER.

The chain couples TRBV11-1 to TRBJ1-2; perhaps TRBD1 as D (5 bases). The V gene's germline CDR1 is SGHAT and CDR2 FQDESV (reference sequence). V shed 3 bases and J shed 6 bases, with 11 bases lying between them. The CDR3 has 13 residues. The CDR3: CASSLGLNNGYTF. For the CDR3, the DNA is TGTGCCAGCAGCTTGGGACTAAATAATGGCTACACCTTC.

A note on this clone: One junction end does not reproduce the germline sequence, and a read error may be involved. This sequence joins TRBV7-8 and TRBJ2-1, with a weak D call TRBD2 (5 bases). Germline CDR1 reads SGHVS; CDR2 reads FQNEAQ. This CDR3 is 15 amino acids long. CDR3 in amino acids: CASSPDSGPYTEQFF. The DNA for the CDR3 is TGTGCCAGCAGCCCGGACTCCGGACCGTACACTGAGCAGTTCTTC.

The rearrangement links TRBV7-2 to TRBJ2-2, with unresolved D. The CDR3 runs to 12 residues. The germline V gene encodes CDR1 SGHTA and CDR2 FQGNSA. V was cut by 11 bases and J by 7 bases, with 14 bases left in between. CDR3 sequence: CAVARQNGELFF. DNA for the CDR3: TGTGCCGTGGCGAGGCAGAACGGGGAGCTGTTTTTT.

The chain has TRBV7-6 and TRBJ1-6, with TRBD1 matching 12 bases. V shed 1 base and J 3 bases; nucleotides not matched to a gene: 4. The length of the CDR3 is 18 residues. Germline V gives CDR1 SGHVS, CDR2 FNYEAQ. This CDR3 reads CASSLGGTGGFYNSPLHF. CDR3 nucleotide sequence: TGTGCCAGCAGCTTAGGGGGGACAGGGGGCTTCTATAATTCACCCCTCCACTTT.

The chain has TRBV19 and TRBJ1-5; TRBD1 might be the D (5 bases). This CDR3 has 14 residues. Trimming took off 2 bases at V and 7 bases at J, with 12 bases between the two ends. Germline V gives CDR1 LNHDA, CDR2 SQIVND (reference sequence). DNA for the CDR3: TGTGCCAGTAGTATACCCCTCGGGGGACAGCCCCAGCATTTT. Protein: CASSIPLGGQPQHF.

V usage is TRBV5-5 and J usage is TRBJ2-1, with D perhaps given as TRBD1 or TRBD2 (6 bases each). Trimming left V 3 bases short and J 10 bases short, with 14 bases between. The germline V gene has CDR1 SGHKS and CDR2 YYEKEE (reference sequence). The CDR3 extends over 13 amino acids. The CDR3 is CASSSWGAQEQFF. The CDR3 DNA is TGTGCCAGCAGCTCTTGGGGGGCCCAAGAGCAGTTCTTC.

This sequence joins TRBV4-3 and TRBJ1-5, with D unresolved. The CDR3 covers 14 residues. Deletions cut 0 bases from V and 6 bases from J, with 9 bases between. In germline, CDR1 is LGHNA, CDR2 YSLEER. The CDR3 DNA reads as TGCGCCAGCAGCCAAGATGGAGTAGGTCAGCCCCAGCATTTT. It is translated as CASSQDGVGQPQHF.

The chain has TRBV13 and TRBJ2-1; weak D call: TRBD1 (5 bases). The germline gives CDR1 PRHDT, CDR2 FYEKMQ (reference sequence). V gave up 5 bases and J gave up 8 bases, with 13 bases separating them. This CDR3 region has 13 residues. This chain's CDR3 is CASSPGPIDEQFF. The CDR3 DNA sequence: TGTGCCAGCAGCCCAGGGCCCATCGATGAGCAGTTCTTC.

The V call is TRBV7-9, the J call TRBJ1-6; maybe TRBD1 (6 bases). V was clipped by 5 bases and J by 3 bases, with 11 bases between them. This CDR3 has 15 amino acids. Germline CDR1 and CDR2: SEHNR and FQNEAQ (reference sequence). CDR3: CASSGGAGYNSPLHF. CDR3 nucleotide sequence: TGTGCCAGCAGCGGGGGGGCTGGCTATAATTCACCCCTCCACTTT.

Here the CDR3 DNA reads TGCGCCAGCAGCAGATCCTCCGGGACTAGAACCACAGATACGCAGTATTTT. Translating it yields CASSRSSGTRTTDTQYF. The chain joins TRBV5-1 to TRBJ2-3, with 8 bases identical to TRBD2. Trimming at V came to 4 bases and at J to 2 bases, leaving 12 bases not matched to a gene. The V gene's germline CDR1 is SGHRS and CDR2 YFSETQ. The CDR3 length is 17 residues.

This clone was recorded once. The V gene is TRBV5-6, the J gene TRBJ1-2, with D unresolved. Between the trimmed V and J ends, which lost 4 bases and 0 bases, there was a span of 4 bases. Germline V gene data show CDR1 as SGHDT and CDR2 as YYEEEE. The CDR3 extends over 12 amino acids. The DNA for the CDR3 is TGTGCCAGCAGCCCGTCTAACTATGGCTACACCTTC. Protein: CASSPSNYGYTF.

The chain couples TRBV19 to TRBJ1-2; TRBD1 aligns across 8 bases. The CDR3 length is 13 residues. In germline, CDR1 is LNHDA, CDR2 SQIVND (reference sequence). J gave up 3 bases and V 8 bases, and 5 bases lay outside the gene matches. CDR3: CASSLQGDYGYTF. CDR3 coding DNA: TGTGCCAGTTCCTTACAGGGGGACTATGGCTACACCTTC. The variable domain in full, completed from reference TRBV19 and TRBJ1-2, reads DGGITQSPKYLFRKEGQNVTLSCEQNLNHDAMYWYRQDPGQGLRLIYYSQIVNDFQKGDIAEGYSVSREKKESFPLTVTSAQKNPTAFYLCASSLQGDYGYTFGSGTRLTVV.

V and J are TRBV7-2 and TRBJ2-2; D might be TRBD2 (5 bases). The CDR3 extends over 17 amino acids. Trimming shortened V by 2 bases and J by 2 bases, and 15 bases separated the two germline ends. Germline values: CDR1 SGHTA, CDR2 FQGNSA. CDR3 sequence reads: CASSLTRSLVNTGELFF. CDR3 in DNA: TGTGCCAGCAGCTTAACTAGATCGCTAGTTAACACCGGGGAGCTGTTTTTT.

This chain uses TRBV4-2 with TRBJ2-1, with 7 bases fitting TRBD1. The junction had 8 bases not matched to a gene; V was cut back by 6 bases and J by 3 bases. The V gene's germline CDR1 is LGHNA and CDR2 YNFKEQ. This CDR3 has 15 residues. The CDR3 protein is CASSQGDSLYNEQFF. The CDR3 bases are TGTGCCAGCAGTCAGGGGGATTCCCTCTACAATGAGCAGTTCTTC.

This clone was found a few times. The chain couples TRBV5-4 to TRBJ2-7; TRBD1 agrees at 7 bases. This CDR3 has 16 amino acids. Trimming took 0 bases from V and 7 from J; bases not matched to a gene: 13. Germline V gene data show CDR1 as SGHNT and CDR2 as YYREEE (reference sequence). CDR3 in DNA: TGTGCCAGCAGCTTGGGCGGACAGGTTAGATCACGAGAGCAGTACTTC. Translated, it gives CASSLGGQVRSREQYF.